The sample holds a few counts of the clone carrying this T cell receptor (beta chain). TCRdb recomputed calls from the 5' RACE reads with MiXCR, one row per CDR3 protein. The sample carries around 250,000 distinct CDR3 sequences, 12% recorded once. The source of the sample is a study of identical twins. The length of the CDR3 is 15 residues. V was cut by 3 bases and J by 2 bases, with 11 bases left in between. Germline CDR1 reads KGHSH; CDR2 reads LQKENI. These data are also associated with another study on yellow fever vaccine responses in identical twins.

The chain couples TRBV18 to TRBJ2-4; tentative D call: TRBD2 (6 bases). This receptor was identified in a woman under 30 in good health. Sequenced material: memory (CD45RO+) T cells sorted from blood. The CDR3 is CASSPPGGPKNIQYF. CDR3 DNA: TGTGCCAGCTCACCCCCCGGGGGACCCAAAAACATTCAGTACTTC.